The 15 T cell receptor beta chains below all came from one sample that was sequenced in a study of T cell repertoires in cytomegalovirus infection. In TCRdb, the reads were re-called with MiXCR into one record per CDR3 protein. The sample has a few hundred thousand distinct CDR3 sequences, 15% to 20% seen once. Specimen: PBMCs. These receptor sequences come from a human donor in good health (CMV status not recorded). Some clones in this sample may be carry-over from other donors' samples.

J is TRBJ2-7 and V is TRBV7-9; D is uncertain. The length of the CDR3 is 16 residues. V dropped 1 base and J dropped 1 base, with 14 bases sitting between them. Germline assignment: CDR1 SEHNR and CDR2 FQNEAQ (reference sequence). The CDR3 region is CASSLVPGDTSYEQYF. As DNA, the CDR3 is TGTGCCAGCAGCTTAGTACCCGGTGACACTTCCTACGAGCAGTACTTC.

The V gene is TRBV5-1, the J gene TRBJ2-3; 8 bases line up with TRBD2. Germline V lookup: CDR1 SGHRS, CDR2 YFSETQ. CDR3 length equals 15 residues. After removal of 5 bases from V and 2 bases from J, the junction contained 7 bases not matched to a gene. The CDR3 reads CASRGLGAATDTQYF. For the CDR3, the DNA is TGCGCCAGCAGGGGACTAGGAGCTGCCACAGATACGCAGTATTTT.

Here the CDR3 DNA reads TGTGCCAGCAGCTTAAGTCGGTTCCTAGCCAAAAACATTCAGTACTTC. Its protein is CASSLSRFLAKNIQYF. The V and J genes are TRBV13 and TRBJ2-4; D gene unclear. The CDR3 has 16 amino acids. The V end lost 2 bases, the J end lost 0 bases, and 11 bases lay between the germline ends. CDR1 and CDR2 (germline): PRHDT, FYEKMQ (reference sequence).

This clonotype was seen only a few times. The chain links TRBV5-6 to TRBJ2-1; 8 bases match TRBD2. V lost 6 bases and J lost 0; bases outside the gene matches: 14. Germline CDR1 and CDR2: SGHDT and YYEEEE. This CDR3 is built from 18 residues. CDR3 region: CASNNLAGGSLSYNEQFF. The CDR3 nucleotides read TGTGCCAGCAATAACCTAGCGGGCGGATCCCTCTCCTACAATGAGCAGTTCTTC.

This rearrangement joins TRBV20-1 to TRBJ2-5, with D tentatively TRBD2 (6 bases). CDR3 size: 15 residues. Trimming stripped 6 bases from V and 5 bases from J, with 22 bases between. Germline CDR1 DFQATT, CDR2 SNEGSKA (reference sequence). Written as DNA, the CDR3 is TGCAGTGCCGCCGCCGGGGGTGTGGCTATGGAGACCCAGTACTTC. Translating gives CSAAAGGVAMETQYF.

This clonotype was observed many times. This rearrangement joins TRBV7-2 to TRBJ1-2; D might be TRBD1 (5 bases). This CDR3 has 13 amino acids. V gave up 1 base and J gave up 6 bases, with 9 bases separating them. CDR1 and CDR2 from the germline V gene are SGHTA and FQGNSA. The CDR3 is CASSLVGGDGYTF. DNA for the CDR3: TGTGCCAGCAGCTTAGTGGGGGGGGATGGCTACACCTTC.

Concerning this clonotype itself: A read error is possible here, since a much larger clone lies one base away. The chain recombines TRBV12-3 or TRBV12-4 with TRBJ2-3; D may be TRBD1 (5 bases). The CDR3 spans 15 residues. V gave up 7 bases and J gave up 5 bases, with 19 bases separating them. The CDR3 spells CASTLSGLVIDTQYF. The CDR3 DNA reads TGTGCCAGCACTTTGTCAGGGCTCGTGATAGATACGCAGTATTTT.

The chain joins TRBV10-3 to TRBJ2-4, with 7 bases matching TRBD1. CDR1 and CDR2 (germline): ENHRY, SYGVKD. J gave up 2 bases and V 6 bases, and 1 base lay outside the gene matches. The CDR3 covers 13 residues. CDR3 DNA: TGTGCCATCAGACAGGGGCCCAAAAACATTCAGTACTTC. Amino acids: CAIRQGPKNIQYF.

The sample holds a few counts of this clonotype. This rearrangement joins TRBV29-1 to TRBJ1-1; D is unresolved. Germline values: CDR1 SQVTM, CDR2 ANQGSEA. V was pared by 4 bases and J by 4 bases, with 19 bases between. CDR3 length: 15 amino acids. The CDR3 DNA follows: TGCAGCGTTGTCTCGCCGGTCGGAGGTATCACTGAAGCTTTCTTT. Amino acid sequence: CSVVSPVGGITEAFF.

This clonotype has a count of ten or more. The chain carries TRBV7-2 and TRBJ2-7; no reliable D call. The CDR3 is made up of 14 amino acids. Trimming stripped 1 base from V and 0 bases from J, with 7 bases between. The V gene's germline CDR1 is SGHTA and CDR2 FQGNSA. The CDR3 is CASSLEDGSYEQYF. CDR3 sequence (DNA): TGTGCCAGCAGCTTAGAAGACGGCTCCTACGAGCAGTACTTC.

The chain carries TRBV5-4 and TRBJ1-2, with D unresolved. The CDR3 covers 13 residues. Trimming left V 4 bases short and J 5 bases short, with 12 bases between. Germline V gene lookup returns CDR1 SGHNT and CDR2 YYREEE (reference sequence). This chain's CDR3 is CASSPLGPYGYTF. DNA of the CDR3: TGTGCCAGCAGCCCCCTGGGCCCATATGGCTACACCTTC.

This clonotype was seen many times. CDR3 sequence reads: CACQGSGAAEAFF. CDR3 DNA sequence: TGTGCCTGCCAGGGCAGCGGTGCCGCTGAAGCTTTCTTT. The chain recombines TRBV19 with TRBJ1-1; D perhaps matches TRBD1 (5 bases). This CDR3 has 13 amino acids. Germline-derived CDR1 and CDR2 are LNHDA and SQIVND (reference sequence). The V gene lost 11 bases and the J gene lost 6 bases, with 19 bases spanning the gap. Looking up the rest from reference TRBV19 and TRBJ1-1 gives the full variable domain: DGGITQSPKYLFRKEGQNVTLSCEQNLNHDAMYWYRQDPGQGLRLIYYSQIVNDFQKGDIAEGYSVSREKKESFPLTVTSAQKNPTAFYLCACQGSGAAEAFFGQGTRLTVV.

This chain connects TRBV18 to TRBJ2-2; TRBD1 aligns across 9 bases. Germline V gene data show CDR1 as KGHSH and CDR2 as LQKENI. This CDR3 contains 15 residues. V dropped 3 bases and J dropped 5; count of bases not matched to a gene: 4. For the CDR3, the DNA is TGTGCCAGCTCACCTCGGACAGGGGTTACCGGGGAGCTGTTTTTT. This codes for CASSPRTGVTGELFF.

This clonotype was seen at least ten times. This sequence joins TRBV11-2 and TRBJ1-2, with a possible D match to TRBD1 (6 bases). Germline V lookup: CDR1 SGHAT, CDR2 FQNNGV. V shed 5 bases and J shed 6 bases, with 13 bases lying between them. The CDR3 loop spans 13 amino acids. DNA of the CDR3: TGTGCCAGCAGCCAGGACAGCCCGGATGGCTACACCTTC. Translating it yields CASSQDSPDGYTF.

The rearrangement links TRBV19 to TRBJ2-1; TRBD2 might be the D (5 bases). From germline, CDR1 is LNHDA and CDR2 SQIVND (reference sequence). V shed 2 bases and J shed 4 bases, with 6 bases lying between them. The CDR3 runs 13 residues. CDR3: CASSIKRYNEQFF. In nucleotides, the CDR3 is TGTGCCAGTAGTATAAAGCGGTACAATGAGCAGTTCTTC.